The sequence of this T cell receptor beta chain was determined in a study of shared clonotypes between healthy human individuals. The CDR3 covers 14 residues. Germline V CDR1 and CDR2: LNHDA, SQIVND (reference sequence). Trimming cost V 5 bases and J 7 bases; bases outside gene matches: 10. Sequenced by immunoSEQ multiplex PCR; TCRdb stores in-frame clones only, minus some. Of 2 million to 2.5 million clones listed, about 94% are singletons. This chain uses TRBV19 with TRBJ1-2, with 7 bases lining up with TRBD1. The source is a man younger than 35 in good health. The material sequenced was naive CD4+ T cells sorted from blood. Subset noted: CD45RA+ positively selected. The CDR3 loop is CASSSQTGIRGYTF. CDR3 DNA sequence: TGTGCCAGTAGTTCACAGACAGGGATTCGTGGCTACACCTTC.